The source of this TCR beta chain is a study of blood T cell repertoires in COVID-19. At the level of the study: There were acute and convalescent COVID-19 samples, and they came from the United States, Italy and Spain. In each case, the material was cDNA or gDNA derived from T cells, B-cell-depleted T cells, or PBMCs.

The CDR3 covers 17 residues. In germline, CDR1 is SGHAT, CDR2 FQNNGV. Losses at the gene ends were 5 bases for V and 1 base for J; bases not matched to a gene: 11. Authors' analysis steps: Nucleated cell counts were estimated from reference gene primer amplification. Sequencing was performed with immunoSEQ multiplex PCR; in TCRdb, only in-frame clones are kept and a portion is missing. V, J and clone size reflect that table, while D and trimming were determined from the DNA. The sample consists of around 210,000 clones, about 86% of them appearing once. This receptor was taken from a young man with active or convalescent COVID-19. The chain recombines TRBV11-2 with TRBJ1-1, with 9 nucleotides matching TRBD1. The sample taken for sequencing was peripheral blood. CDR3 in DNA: TGTGCCAGCAGCAAACACGGACAGGGGTGGGGGAACACTGAAGCTTTCTTT. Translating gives CASSKHGQGWGNTEAFF.